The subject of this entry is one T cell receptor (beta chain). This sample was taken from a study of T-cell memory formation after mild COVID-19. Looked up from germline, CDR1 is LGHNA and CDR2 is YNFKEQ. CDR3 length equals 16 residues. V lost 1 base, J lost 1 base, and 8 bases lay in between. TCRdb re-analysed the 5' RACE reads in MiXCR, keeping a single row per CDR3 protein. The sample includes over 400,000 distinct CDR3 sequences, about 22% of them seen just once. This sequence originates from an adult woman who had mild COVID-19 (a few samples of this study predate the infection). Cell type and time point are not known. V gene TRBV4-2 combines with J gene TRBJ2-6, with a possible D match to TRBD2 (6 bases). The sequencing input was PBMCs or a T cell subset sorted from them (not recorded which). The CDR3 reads CASSQALASGANVLTF. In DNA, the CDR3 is TGTGCCAGCAGCCAAGCTCTAGCGTCTGGGGCCAACGTCCTGACTTTC.